These 28 T cell receptor beta chains came from one sample sequenced in a study of T cell repertoires in cytomegalovirus infection. TCRdb analysed the reads with MiXCR anew, one entry per CDR3 protein. The repertoire has hundreds of thousands of distinct CDR3 sequences, roughly a quarter of them found once; the top ten carry approximately 8.2%. The sequenced material came from CD8+ T cells from PBMCs. These TCRs come from a human donor in good health (CMV status not recorded). Some clones in this sample may be carry-over from other donors' samples.

The rearrangement uses TRBV14 and TRBJ1-3, with 7 positions matching TRBD1. The CDR3 extends over 14 amino acids. The V segment lost 9 bases and the J segment 3 bases; nucleotides outside the gene matches: 8. Per germline, CDR1 SGHDN and CDR2 FVKESK. This CDR3 is CASKGQAGGNTIYF. For the CDR3, the DNA is TGTGCCAGTAAAGGACAGGCTGGTGGAAACACCATATATTTT.

This chain uses TRBV28 with TRBJ1-5; no clear D gene. The V gene lost 3 bases and the J gene lost 7 bases, with 13 bases spanning the gap. The germline CDR1 and CDR2 sequences are MDHEN and SYDVKM. The CDR3 extends over 14 amino acids. The CDR3 DNA follows: TGTGCCAGCAGTTTGGCGGGGTTCAGGCAGCCCCAGCATTTT. Its translation: CASSLAGFRQPQHF.

There are many counts of this clonotype. The chain links TRBV7-6 to TRBJ1-3; D uncertain. V lost 1 base and J 3 bases, leaving 22 bases between the germline ends. Germline lookup yields CDR1 SGHVS and CDR2 FNYEAQ. This CDR3 has 19 amino acids. The DNA of the CDR3 is TGTGCCAGCAGCTTAGTAGGGTTGGAAGTCGCTCTCGATGGAAACACCATATATTTT. Protein sequence: CASSLVGLEVALDGNTIYF.

About this clonotype itself: A much larger clonotype is one base distant, so this may be a read error. This chain links TRBV7-8 with TRBJ2-2; D is perhaps TRBD2 (6 bases). The CDR3 spans 17 residues. V was trimmed by 2 bases and J by 3 bases, leaving 16 bases between them. Germline lookup yields CDR1 SGHVS and CDR2 FQNEAQ. The CDR3 is CASSLREYQTHTGELFF. The CDR3 nucleotides are TGTGCCAGCAGCTTACGGGAGTATCAGACACACACCGGGGAGCTGTTTTTT.

V and J are TRBV28 and TRBJ1-5, with D tentatively TRBD1 (6 bases). Trimming stripped 6 bases from V and 7 bases from J, with 16 bases between. Germline V gene lookup returns CDR1 MDHEN and CDR2 SYDVKM. This CDR3 has 14 residues. The CDR3 region has the DNA TGTGCCAGCAGCCTGCGGGGGGACACCCAGCCCCAGCATTTT. Its protein product is CASSLRGDTQPQHF.

The rearrangement uses TRBV2 and TRBJ2-2, with D unclear. The CDR3 is 14 residues long. In germline, CDR1 is SNHLY, CDR2 FYNNEI. Trimming took 6 bases from V and 1 from J, leaving 9 bases between them. The CDR3 DNA reads TGTGCCAGCAGGACGATAGTGAACACCGGGGAGCTGTTTTTT. Translation: CASRTIVNTGELFF.

The J gene is TRBJ1-2, the V gene TRBV28; 7 positions agree with TRBD1. The CDR3 contains 17 residues. From germline, CDR1 is MDHEN and CDR2 SYDVKM. The trim removed 3 bases at V and 5 bases at J, leaving 15 bases unmatched. In DNA form, the CDR3 reads TGTGCCAGCAGTTTGAGTCCTCCCGGGACAGTGAGTTATGGCTACACCTTC. Translation: CASSLSPPGTVSYGYTF.

This clonotype was found many times. The V call is TRBV7-2, the J call TRBJ2-4; D is possibly TRBD2 (6 bases). The germline gives CDR1 SGHTA, CDR2 FQGNSA. V was trimmed by 6 bases and J by 6 bases, leaving 18 bases between them. The CDR3 has 15 amino acids. The CDR3 nucleotides are TGTGCCAGCAGTCGTGGGGGGAGTTGGAGAAACATTCAGTACTTC. It translates to CASSRGGSWRNIQYF. Full variable domain (outside the CDR3, taken from reference TRBV7-2 and TRBJ2-4): GAGVSQSPSNKVTEKGKDVELRCDPISGHTALYWYRQSLGQGLEFLIYFQGNSAPDKSGLPSDRFSAERTGGSVSTLTIQRTQQEDSAVYLCASSRGGSWRNIQYFGAGTRLSVL.

The rearrangement joins TRBV4-3 to TRBJ2-5; D not certain. Per germline, CDR1 LGHNA and CDR2 YSLEER. This CDR3 has 13 residues. Deletions cut 0 bases from V and 1 base from J, with 3 bases between. CDR3 protein: CASSQELQETQYF. The CDR3 DNA reads TGCGCCAGCAGCCAAGAACTCCAAGAGACCCAGTACTTC.

J is TRBJ1-5 and V is TRBV6-5; possible D gene TRBD1, 5 bases. V dropped 8 bases and J dropped 6 bases, with 20 bases sitting between them. The CDR3 runs to 15 residues. Germline CDR1 MNHEY, CDR2 SVGAGI. The CDR3 sequence is CASSLGAPEGQPQHF. The CDR3 DNA is TGTGCCAGCTCTCTCGGGGCTCCGGAGGGTCAGCCCCAGCATTTT.

V is TRBV2 and J is TRBJ2-7; TRBD1 agrees at 7 bases. The CDR3 runs to 16 residues. V trimming: 5 bases; J trimming: 1 base; junction bases outside the gene matches: 11. The germline V gene has CDR1 SNHLY and CDR2 FYNNEI. The CDR3 sequence: CASSPWGTVDSYEQYF. CDR3 nucleotide sequence: TGTGCCAGCAGTCCTTGGGGGACAGTTGATTCCTACGAGCAGTACTTC. Full variable domain (rest looked up from reference TRBV2 and TRBJ2-7): EPEVTQTPSHQVTQMGQEVILRCVPISNHLYFYWYRQILGQKVEFLVSFYNNEISEKSEIFDDQFSVERPDGSNFTLKIRSTKLEDSAMYFCASSPWGTVDSYEQYFGPGTRLTVT.

This clonotype came up a few times. The chain has TRBV12-3 or TRBV12-4 and TRBJ1-1; 7 bases line up with TRBD1. With V trimmed by 4 bases and J by 10 bases, 12 bases remained unmatched. This CDR3 contains 14 residues. The DNA for the CDR3 is TGTGCCAGCAGTTCGCACGAGGGGGCGCTTGTAGCTTTCTTT. Amino acid sequence: CASSSHEGALVAFF.

This clonotype has a handful of counts. The J gene is TRBJ2-3, the V gene TRBV5-6; D not resolved. The germline V gene has CDR1 SGHDT and CDR2 YYEEEE. The ends were cut back, 0 bases at V and 5 bases at J, with 13 bases in the middle. The CDR3 consists of 15 residues. The CDR3 bases are TGTGCCAGCAGCTTGGGATGGCTCGAGGAAGATACGCAGTATTTT. Translated: CASSLGWLEEDTQYF.

This clonotype was seen only a few times. In nucleotides, the CDR3 is TGCGCCAGCAGCCCCCTCGATAACAGAAGAAACACCGGGGAGCTGTTTTTT. This encodes CASSPLDNRRNTGELFF. J is TRBJ2-2 and V is TRBV4-1; D not resolved. From germline, CDR1 is MGHRA and CDR2 YSYEKL. This CDR3 has 17 residues. V was trimmed by 4 bases and J by 2 bases, leaving 17 bases between them.

This clonotype was observed a few times. CDR3 DNA: TGCAGTGCTACCCCGACTCCCTCCTACAATGAGCAGTTCTTC. It encodes CSATPTPSYNEQFF. The chain recombines TRBV20-1 with TRBJ2-1; D gene ambiguous. Germline V CDR1 and CDR2: DFQATT, SNEGSKA (reference sequence). The CDR3 loop spans 14 amino acids. The V end was cut by 4 bases, the J end by 0 bases, with 10 bases between.

The chain employs TRBV27 and TRBJ1-6; 10 bases fit TRBD1. The CDR3 extends over 14 amino acids. Losses at the gene ends were 6 bases for V and 10 bases for J; bases not matched to a gene: 6. The V gene's germline CDR1 is MNHEY and CDR2 SMNVEV (reference sequence). The DNA for the CDR3 is TGTGCCAGCAGGCCGGGACAGGGGATGTCACCCCTCCACTTT. Translating it yields CASRPGQGMSPLHF.

There are many counts of this clonotype. The rearrangement uses TRBV28 and TRBJ2-7, with D tentatively TRBD2 (5 bases). V gave up 6 bases and J gave up 0 bases, with 12 bases separating them. Germline V gene sequence: CDR1 MDHEN, CDR2 SYDVKM. CDR3 length: 14 residues. CDR3 sequence: CASRRARSSYEQYV. In DNA form, the CDR3 reads TGTGCCAGCAGGAGGGCGCGGAGCTCCTACGAGCAGTACGTC.

The gene calls are TRBV11-3 and TRBJ2-1; D possibly corresponds to TRBD1 (5 bases). CDR3 length: 14 amino acids. Germline V gene data show CDR1 as SGHNT and CDR2 as YENEEA. Trimming left V 1 base short and J 8 bases short, with 12 bases between. The CDR3 here is CASSLAREIDEQFF. Here the CDR3 DNA reads TGTGCCAGCAGCTTAGCCAGGGAAATAGATGAGCAGTTCTTC.

This clonotype was recorded at least ten times. The CDR3 DNA is TGTGCCAGCAGCTTACCGGGACAGGGGGGCACAGATACGCAGTATTTT. It translates to CASSLPGQGGTDTQYF. The chain combines TRBV7-8 with TRBJ2-3; TRBD1 matches at 11 bases. The junction had 2 bases not matched to a gene; V was cut back by 2 bases and J by 1 base. CDR1 is SGHVS, CDR2 FQNEAQ, per germline. The CDR3 totals 16 residues.

To note about this clonotype: A much larger clonotype is one base distant, so this may be a read error. The V gene is TRBV7-9, the J gene TRBJ2-1; 8 positions match TRBD2. J was trimmed by 2 bases and V by 3 bases; bases with no gene match: 6. This CDR3 has 16 residues. The germline V gene has CDR1 SEHNR and CDR2 FQNEAQ (reference sequence). CDR3 sequence (DNA): TGTGCCAGCAGCTTTCATTGCGGGGGGCCCTACAATGAGCAGTTCTTC. This encodes CASSFHCGGPYNEQFF.

This clonotype was picked up a small number of times. J is TRBJ2-7 and V is TRBV19; weak D call: TRBD1 (5 bases). The germline V gene encodes CDR1 LNHDA and CDR2 SQIVND (reference sequence). V was trimmed by 5 bases and J by 3 bases, leaving 11 bases between them. This CDR3 region has 13 residues. For the CDR3, the DNA is TGTGCCAGTAGTCAAGGACACCGCTACGAGCAGTACTTC. Protein: CASSQGHRYEQYF.

The chain couples TRBV12-3 or TRBV12-4 to TRBJ2-5; 7 bases align to TRBD1. V shed 6 bases, J shed 0 bases, and the junction held 4 bases outside the gene matches. The CDR3 is 14 residues long. The CDR3 loop is CASRGDSHQETQYF. CDR3 coding DNA: TGTGCCAGCAGGGGGGACAGCCACCAAGAGACCCAGTACTTC.

CDR3 DNA sequence: TGCAGTGCAAACACGGACAGTGCCCTCTTCGGCTACACCTTC. Its protein is CSANTDSALFGYTF. V and J are TRBV20-1 and TRBJ1-2, with a tentative D call TRBD1 (6 bases). This CDR3 is built from 14 residues. Trimming cost V 6 bases and J 8 bases, with 22 bases left between them. The germline gives CDR1 DFQATT, CDR2 SNEGSKA (reference sequence).

The chain couples TRBV7-8 to TRBJ1-1, with 7 bases identical to TRBD1. V trimming: 5 bases; J trimming: 5 bases; junction bases outside the gene matches: 8. There are 14 residues in the CDR3. Germline values: CDR1 SGHVS, CDR2 FQNEAQ. CDR3 DNA sequence: TGTGCCAGCAGCCCAACGACAGGGCGGACTGAAGCTTTCTTT. It yields the protein CASSPTTGRTEAFF.

This clonotype was counted a few times. The chain employs TRBV20-1 and TRBJ2-1; D may correspond to TRBD1 or TRBD2 (7 bases each). CDR1 and CDR2 from the germline V gene are DFQATT and SNEGSKA (reference sequence). CDR3 length equals 15 residues. V dropped 7 bases and J dropped 3 bases, with 19 bases sitting between them. The CDR3 loop is CSVARGGHGYNEQFF. The CDR3 region has the DNA TGCAGTGTCGCCAGGGGGGGGCACGGCTACAATGAGCAGTTCTTC.

This clonotype was recorded a few times. The rearrangement joins TRBV19 to TRBJ1-2; D unclear. The germline gives CDR1 LNHDA, CDR2 SQIVND (reference sequence). Trimming stripped 7 bases from V and 5 bases from J, with 11 bases between. The CDR3 length is 12 residues. The CDR3 coding sequence is TGTGCCAGTACGGACGGACCTTATGGCTACACCTTC. Its translation: CASTDGPYGYTF. The whole variable domain, remainder taken from reference TRBV19 and TRBJ1-2, is DGGITQSPKYLFRKEGQNVTLSCEQNLNHDAMYWYRQDPGQGLRLIYYSQIVNDFQKGDIAEGYSVSREKKESFPLTVTSAQKNPTAFYLCASTDGPYGYTFGSGTRLTVV.

The chain links TRBV2 to TRBJ2-3; 15 bases map to TRBD2. In germline, CDR1 is SNHLY, CDR2 FYNNEI. The CDR3 covers 19 residues. After removal of 6 bases from V and 2 bases from J, the junction contained 12 bases not matched to a gene. DNA for the CDR3: TGTGCCAGCAGGGAGACTCCCTGGACTAGCGGGGGGGACACAGATACGCAGTATTTT. Translating gives CASRETPWTSGGDTDTQYF.

For this clonotype: A read error may be the cause here, since a much bigger clone is one base away. The rearrangement uses TRBV12-3 or TRBV12-4 and TRBJ1-5; the D gene is possibly TRBD1 (5 bases). Trimming took 2 bases from V and 4 from J, leaving 12 bases between them. The CDR3 covers 15 residues. The CDR3 region has the DNA TGTGCCAGCAGTTTAAATTGGGGCGAAAATCAGCCCCAGCATTTT. This sequence encodes CASSLNWGENQPQHF.